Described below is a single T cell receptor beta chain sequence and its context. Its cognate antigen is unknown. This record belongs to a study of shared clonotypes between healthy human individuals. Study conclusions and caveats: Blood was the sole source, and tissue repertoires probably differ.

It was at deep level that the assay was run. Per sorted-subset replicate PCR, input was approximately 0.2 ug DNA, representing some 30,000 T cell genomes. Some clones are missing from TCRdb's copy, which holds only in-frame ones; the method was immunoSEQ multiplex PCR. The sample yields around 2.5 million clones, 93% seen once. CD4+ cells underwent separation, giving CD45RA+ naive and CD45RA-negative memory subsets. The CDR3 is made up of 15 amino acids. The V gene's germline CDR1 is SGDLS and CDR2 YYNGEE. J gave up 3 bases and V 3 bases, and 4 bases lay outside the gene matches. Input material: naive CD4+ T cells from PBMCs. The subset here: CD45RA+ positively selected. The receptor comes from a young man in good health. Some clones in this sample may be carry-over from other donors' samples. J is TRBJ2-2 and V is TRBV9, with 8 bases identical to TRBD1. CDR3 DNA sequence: TGTGCCAGCAGCGCGACAGGGGAACACACCGGGGAGCTGTTTTTT. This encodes CASSATGEHTGELFF.